Sequencing of this TCR beta chain was carried out in a study of blood T cell repertoires in COVID-19. Turning to the study itself: Specimens from acute and convalescent COVID-19 originated in the United States, Italy and Spain. PBMCs, B-cell-depleted T cells, or T cells provided the cDNA or gDNA that made up the material.

The Seattle patients joined while their infection was active and were tracked longitudinally afterward. As handled by the study authors: Reference gene primer amplification gave nucleated cell count estimates. Assay used: immunoSEQ multiplex PCR; TCRdb lists only in-frame clones, some missing. The D gene and trimming were derived from the DNA, and the V and J assignments and clone size from that table. The sample has 350,000 to 450,000 clones, 86% seen once. The germline gives CDR1 SGHAT, CDR2 FQNNGV. The CDR3 has 17 amino acids. Trimming took off 2 bases at V and 1 base at J, with 17 bases between the two ends.

Input material: peripheral blood. This TCR was recovered from a woman aged 60-75 years with COVID-19, enrolled during active disease. The V and J genes are TRBV11-2 and TRBJ2-5; D uncertain. CDR3 coding DNA: TGTGCCAGCAGCTTAAACCTAGGAGTTCCCTCCCAAGAGACCCAGTACTTC. It encodes CASSLNLGVPSQETQYF.